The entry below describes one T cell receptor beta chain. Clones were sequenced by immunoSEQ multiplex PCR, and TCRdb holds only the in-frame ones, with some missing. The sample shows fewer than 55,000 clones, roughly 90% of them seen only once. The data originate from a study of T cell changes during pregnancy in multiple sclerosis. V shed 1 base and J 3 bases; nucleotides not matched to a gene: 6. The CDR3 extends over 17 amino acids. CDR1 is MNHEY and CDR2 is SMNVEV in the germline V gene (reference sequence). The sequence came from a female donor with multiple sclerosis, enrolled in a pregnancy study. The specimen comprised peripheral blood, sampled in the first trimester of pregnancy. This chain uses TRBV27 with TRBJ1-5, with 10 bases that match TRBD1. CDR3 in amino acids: CASSLYPGTGDNQPQHF. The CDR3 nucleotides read TGTGCCAGCAGTTTATACCCCGGGACAGGGGACAATCAGCCCCAGCATTTT.